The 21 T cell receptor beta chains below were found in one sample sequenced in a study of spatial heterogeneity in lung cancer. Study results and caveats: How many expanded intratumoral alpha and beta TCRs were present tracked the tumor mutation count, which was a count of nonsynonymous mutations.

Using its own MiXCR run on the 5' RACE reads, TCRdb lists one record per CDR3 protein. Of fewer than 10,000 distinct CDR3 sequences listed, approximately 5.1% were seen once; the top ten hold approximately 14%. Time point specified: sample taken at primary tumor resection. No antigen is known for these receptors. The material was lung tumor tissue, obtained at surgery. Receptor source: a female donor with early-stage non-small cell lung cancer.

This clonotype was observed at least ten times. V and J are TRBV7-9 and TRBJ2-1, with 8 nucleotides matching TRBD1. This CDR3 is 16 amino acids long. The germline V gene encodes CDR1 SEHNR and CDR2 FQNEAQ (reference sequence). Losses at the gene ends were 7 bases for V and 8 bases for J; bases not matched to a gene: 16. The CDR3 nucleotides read TGTGCCAGCATGCCGCAGGGACAGGCAACAACCGATGAGCAGTTCTTC. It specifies CASMPQGQATTDEQFF.

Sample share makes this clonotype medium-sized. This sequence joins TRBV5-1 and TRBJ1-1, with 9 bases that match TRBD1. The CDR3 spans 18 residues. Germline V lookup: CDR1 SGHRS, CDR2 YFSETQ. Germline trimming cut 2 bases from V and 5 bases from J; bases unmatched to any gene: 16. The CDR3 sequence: CASSFPQGANLPGTEAFF. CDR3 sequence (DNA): TGCGCCAGCAGCTTCCCACAGGGGGCCAACCTACCGGGTACTGAAGCTTTCTTT.

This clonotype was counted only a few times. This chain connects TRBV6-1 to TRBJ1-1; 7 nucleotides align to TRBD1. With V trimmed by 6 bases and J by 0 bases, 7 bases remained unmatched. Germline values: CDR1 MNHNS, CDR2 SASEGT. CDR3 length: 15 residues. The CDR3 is CASRRQGGMNTEAFF. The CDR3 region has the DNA TGTGCCAGCAGAAGACAGGGTGGGATGAACACTGAAGCTTTCTTT.

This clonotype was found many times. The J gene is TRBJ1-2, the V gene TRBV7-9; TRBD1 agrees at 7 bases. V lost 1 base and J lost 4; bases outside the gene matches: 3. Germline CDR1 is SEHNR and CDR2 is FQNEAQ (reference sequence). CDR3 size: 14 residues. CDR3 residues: CASSLGDSLYGYTF. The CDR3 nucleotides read TGTGCCAGCAGCTTAGGGGACAGCCTCTATGGCTACACCTTC.

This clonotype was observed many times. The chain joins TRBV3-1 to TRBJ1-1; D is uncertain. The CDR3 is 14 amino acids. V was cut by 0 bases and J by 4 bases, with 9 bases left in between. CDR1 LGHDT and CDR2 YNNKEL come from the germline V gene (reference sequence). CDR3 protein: CASSQDVQFTEAFF. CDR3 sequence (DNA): TGTGCCAGCAGCCAAGATGTGCAGTTCACTGAAGCTTTCTTT.

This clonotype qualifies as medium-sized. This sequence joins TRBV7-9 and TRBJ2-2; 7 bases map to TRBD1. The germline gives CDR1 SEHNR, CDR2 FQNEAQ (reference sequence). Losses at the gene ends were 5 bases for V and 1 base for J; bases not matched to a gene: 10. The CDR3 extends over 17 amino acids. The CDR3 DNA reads TGTGCCAGCAGCCCACACAGGGGTAACTTGAACACCGGGGAGCTGTTTTTT. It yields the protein CASSPHRGNLNTGELFF.

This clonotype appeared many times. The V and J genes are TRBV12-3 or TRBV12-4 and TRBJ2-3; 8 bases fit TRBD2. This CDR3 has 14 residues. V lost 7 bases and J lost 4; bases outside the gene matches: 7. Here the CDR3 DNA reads TGTGCCAGCACCCCGGGACTAGGGCCAGATACGCAGTATTTT. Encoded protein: CASTPGLGPDTQYF.

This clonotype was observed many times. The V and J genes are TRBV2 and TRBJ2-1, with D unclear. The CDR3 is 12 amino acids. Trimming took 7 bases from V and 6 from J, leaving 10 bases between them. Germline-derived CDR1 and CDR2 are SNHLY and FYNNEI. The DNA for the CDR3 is TGTGCCAGCACCTCGAACTCCAATGAGCAGTTCTTC. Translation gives CASTSNSNEQFF.

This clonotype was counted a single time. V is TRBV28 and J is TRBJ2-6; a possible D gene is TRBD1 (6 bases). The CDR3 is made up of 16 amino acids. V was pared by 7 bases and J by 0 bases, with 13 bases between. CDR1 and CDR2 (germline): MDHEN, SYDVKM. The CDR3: CASTPGQPSGANVLTF. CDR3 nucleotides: TGTGCCAGCACCCCAGGACAGCCCTCTGGGGCCAACGTCCTGACTTTC.

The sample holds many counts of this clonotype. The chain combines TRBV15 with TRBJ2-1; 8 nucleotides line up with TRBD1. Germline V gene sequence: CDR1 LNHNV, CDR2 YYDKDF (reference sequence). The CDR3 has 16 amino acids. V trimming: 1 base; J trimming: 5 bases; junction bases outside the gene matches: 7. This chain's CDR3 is CATSRVLTGANNEQFF. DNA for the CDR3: TGTGCCACCAGCAGAGTACTGACAGGGGCTAACAATGAGCAGTTCTTC.

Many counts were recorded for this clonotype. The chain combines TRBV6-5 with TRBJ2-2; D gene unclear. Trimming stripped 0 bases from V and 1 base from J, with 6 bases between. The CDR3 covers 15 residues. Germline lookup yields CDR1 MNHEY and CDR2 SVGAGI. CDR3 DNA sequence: TGTGCCAGCAGTTACTCGCACGAGAACACCGGGGAGCTGTTTTTT. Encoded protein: CASSYSHENTGELFF.

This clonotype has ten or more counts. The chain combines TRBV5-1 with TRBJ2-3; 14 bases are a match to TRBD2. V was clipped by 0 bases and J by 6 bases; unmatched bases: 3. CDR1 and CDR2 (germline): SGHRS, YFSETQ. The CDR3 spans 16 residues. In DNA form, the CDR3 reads TGCGCCAGCAGCTTGGCGGGACTAGCGGGAGTGGATACGCAGTATTTT. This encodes CASSLAGLAGVDTQYF.

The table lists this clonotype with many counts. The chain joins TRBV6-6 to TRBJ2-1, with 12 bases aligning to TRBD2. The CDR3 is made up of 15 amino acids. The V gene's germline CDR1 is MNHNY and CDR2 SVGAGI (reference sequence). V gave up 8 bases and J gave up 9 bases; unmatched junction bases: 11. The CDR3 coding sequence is TGTGCCAGCTCTGTACGGACTAGCGGGAAGGTTGAGCAGTTCTTC. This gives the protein CASSVRTSGKVEQFF.

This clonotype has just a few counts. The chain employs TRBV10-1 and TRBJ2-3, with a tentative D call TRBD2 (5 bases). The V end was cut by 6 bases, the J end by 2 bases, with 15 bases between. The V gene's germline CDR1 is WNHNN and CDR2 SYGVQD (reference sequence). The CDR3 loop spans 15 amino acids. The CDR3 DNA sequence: TGCGCCAGCAGCGAGGGTTTCCAGCCCACAGATACGCAGTATTTT. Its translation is CASSEGFQPTDTQYF.

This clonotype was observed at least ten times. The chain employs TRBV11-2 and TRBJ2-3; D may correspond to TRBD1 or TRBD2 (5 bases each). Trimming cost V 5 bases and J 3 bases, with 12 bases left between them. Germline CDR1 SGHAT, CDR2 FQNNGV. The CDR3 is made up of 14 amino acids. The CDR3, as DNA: TGTGCCAGCAGCCGGGGCGGCAGGACAGATACGCAGTATTTT. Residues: CASSRGGRTDTQYF.

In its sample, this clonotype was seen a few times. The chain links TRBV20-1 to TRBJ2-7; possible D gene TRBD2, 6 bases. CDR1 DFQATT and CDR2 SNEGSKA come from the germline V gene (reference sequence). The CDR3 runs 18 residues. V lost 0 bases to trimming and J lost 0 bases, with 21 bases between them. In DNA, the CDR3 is TGCAGTGCTAGAGATCCGCGACTAGTGGGCGAAAGCTCCTACGAGCAGTACTTC. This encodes CSARDPRLVGESSYEQYF.

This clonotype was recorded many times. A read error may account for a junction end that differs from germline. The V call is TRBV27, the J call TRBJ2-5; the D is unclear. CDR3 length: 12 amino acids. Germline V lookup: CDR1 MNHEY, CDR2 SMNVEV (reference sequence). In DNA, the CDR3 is TGCGCCAGCAGCTTGGACCAAGAGACCCAGTACTTC. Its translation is CASSLDQETQYF.

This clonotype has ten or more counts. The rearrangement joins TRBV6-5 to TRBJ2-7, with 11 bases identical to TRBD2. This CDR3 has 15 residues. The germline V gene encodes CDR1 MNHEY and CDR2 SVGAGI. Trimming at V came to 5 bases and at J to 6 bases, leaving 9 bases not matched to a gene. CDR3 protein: CASSQIAGGLAEQYF. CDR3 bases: TGTGCCAGCAGTCAAATAGCGGGAGGGCTGGCCGAGCAGTACTTC.

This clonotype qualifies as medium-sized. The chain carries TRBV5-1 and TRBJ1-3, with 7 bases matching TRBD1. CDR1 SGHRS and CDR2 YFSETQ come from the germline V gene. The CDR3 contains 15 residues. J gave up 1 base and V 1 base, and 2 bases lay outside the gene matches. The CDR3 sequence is CASSLSTGSGNTIYF. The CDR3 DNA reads TGCGCCAGCAGCTTGTCGACAGGGTCTGGAAACACCATATATTTT.

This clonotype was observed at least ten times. For the CDR3, the DNA is TGTGCCAGCAGCCAAGGGGCGGTCTACGAGCAGTACTTC. It codes for CASSQGAVYEQYF. The V gene is TRBV3-1, the J gene TRBJ2-7; D call uncertain. Between the trimmed V and J ends, which lost 1 base and 3 bases, there was a span of 7 bases. This CDR3 contains 13 residues. Looked up from germline, CDR1 is LGHDT and CDR2 is YNNKEL (reference sequence).

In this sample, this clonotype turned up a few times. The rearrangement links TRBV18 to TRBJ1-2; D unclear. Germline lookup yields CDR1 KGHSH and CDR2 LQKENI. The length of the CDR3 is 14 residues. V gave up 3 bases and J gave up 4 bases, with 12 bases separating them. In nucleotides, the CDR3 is TGTGCCAGCTCACCCCCGGCAGCGAGCTATGGCTACACCTTC. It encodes CASSPPAASYGYTF.